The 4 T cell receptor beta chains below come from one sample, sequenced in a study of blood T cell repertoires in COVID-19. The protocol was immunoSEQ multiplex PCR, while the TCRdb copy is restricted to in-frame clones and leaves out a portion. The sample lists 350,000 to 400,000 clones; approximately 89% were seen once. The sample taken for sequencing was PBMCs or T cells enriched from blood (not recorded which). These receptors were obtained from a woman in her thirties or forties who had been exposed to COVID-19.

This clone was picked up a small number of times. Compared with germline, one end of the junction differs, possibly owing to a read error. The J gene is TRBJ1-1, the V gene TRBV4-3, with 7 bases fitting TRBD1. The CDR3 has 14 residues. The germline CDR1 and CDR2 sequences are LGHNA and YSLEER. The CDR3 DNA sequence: TGCGCCAGCAGCCAATACCTAGAGACAGGGAACGAGATCTTT. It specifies CASSQYLETGNEIF.

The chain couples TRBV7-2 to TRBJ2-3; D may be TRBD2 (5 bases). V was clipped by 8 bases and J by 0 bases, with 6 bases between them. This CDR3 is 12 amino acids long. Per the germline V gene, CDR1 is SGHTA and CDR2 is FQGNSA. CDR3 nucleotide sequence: TGTGCCAGCGGGAGAAGCACAGATACGCAGTATTTT. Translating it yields CASGRSTDTQYF. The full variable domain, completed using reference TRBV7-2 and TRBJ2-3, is GAGVSQSPSNKVTEKGKDVELRCDPISGHTALYWYRQSLGQGLEFLIYFQGNSAPDKSGLPSDRFSAERTGGSVSTLTIQRTQQEDSAVYLCASGRSTDTQYFGPGTRLTVL.

The DNA for the CDR3 is TGTGCCAGTAAAAGTCTGACGGAGTCTAGCACAGATACGCAGTATTTT. Protein: CASKSLTESSTDTQYF. The rearrangement links TRBV19 to TRBJ2-3; D gene unclear. V gave up 7 bases and J gave up 0 bases, with 17 bases separating them. The CDR3 loop spans 16 amino acids. Germline loops: CDR1 LNHDA, CDR2 SQIVND (reference sequence). The entire variable domain, with the rest obtained from reference TRBV19 and TRBJ2-3, is as follows: DGGITQSPKYLFRKEGQNVTLSCEQNLNHDAMYWYRQDPGQGLRLIYYSQIVNDFQKGDIAEGYSVSREKKESFPLTVTSAQKNPTAFYLCASKSLTESSTDTQYFGPGTRLTVL.

Written as DNA, the CDR3 is TGCAGCGTTGGAGACAGGGATGAAAAACTGTTTTTT. Amino acids: CSVGDRDEKLFF. This rearrangement joins TRBV29-1 to TRBJ1-4, with TRBD1 identical over 7 bases. CDR1 SQVTM and CDR2 ANQGSEA come from the germline V gene. The CDR3 runs 12 residues. V was clipped by 4 bases and J by 6 bases; unmatched bases: 2.